This TCR beta chain was identified during a study of T cells in Graves' hyperthyroidism and ophthalmopathy. Study overall: Peripheral blood was secured at the point of initial diagnosis, before any treatment.

Study outcomes and limitations: From stable hyperthyroidism, ophthalmopathy was set apart by a 13 V-J model.

The V end was cut by 4 bases, the J end by 0 bases, with 0 bases between. The length of the CDR3 is 10 residues. The germline V gene encodes CDR1 SQVTM and CDR2 ANQGSEA. TCR beta CDR3 regions were amplified from RNA. TCR CDR3 underwent first-round RT-PCR with the HTBI primer set. TCRdb recomputed calls from the multiplex PCR reads with MiXCR, one row per CDR3 protein. Among about 840,000 distinct CDR3 sequences, around 39% were seen once, and the ten largest hold about 8.9%. Not enrolled were patients with uncontrolled infection, other autoimmune disease, pregnancy or lactation. This clonotype showed up many times. The antigen is not known.

This sequence originates from a man between 18 and 35 years old with Graves' hyperthyroidism. The rearrangement joins TRBV29-1 to TRBJ1-1; D not certain. Sequencing used blood. The CDR3 loop reads CSVVNTEAFF. CDR3 DNA sequence: TGCAGCGTTGTGAACACTGAAGCTTTCTTT.